Included here is one TCR beta chain sequence, with context. This entry belongs to a study of cytomegalovirus exposure and HLA in healthy donors. The PCR employed 60 Vbeta primers together with 13 Jbeta primers. The method was immunoSEQ multiplex PCR; TCRdb's version includes in-frame clones alone and lacks a portion of them. The table has about 200,000 clones, approximately 86% seen once; the top ten hold around 0.3%. V lost 3 bases and J 0 bases, leaving 11 bases between the germline ends. CDR3 length: 15 residues. The germline CDR1 and CDR2 sequences are MNHEY and SMNVEV (reference sequence). The clonotype originates from a woman in her thirties in good health and CMV-seronegative. The sample consisted of PBMCs. The chain joins TRBV27 to TRBJ1-1; tentatively, D is TRBD1 (5 bases). In DNA form, the CDR3 reads TGTGCCAGCAGTTTCCAGGGAGGGCTGAACACTGAAGCTTTCTTT. Translating gives CASSFQGGLNTEAFF.